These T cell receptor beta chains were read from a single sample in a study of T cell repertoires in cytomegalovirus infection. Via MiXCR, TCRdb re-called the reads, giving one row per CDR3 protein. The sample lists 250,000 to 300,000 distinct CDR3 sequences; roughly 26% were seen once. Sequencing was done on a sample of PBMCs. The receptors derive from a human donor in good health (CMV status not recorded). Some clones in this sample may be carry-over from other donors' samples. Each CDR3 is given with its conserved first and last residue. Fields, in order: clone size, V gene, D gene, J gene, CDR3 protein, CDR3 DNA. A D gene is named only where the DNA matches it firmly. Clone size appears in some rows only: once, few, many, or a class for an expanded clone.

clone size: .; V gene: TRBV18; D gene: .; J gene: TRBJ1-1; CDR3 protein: CASSPSNMNTEAFF; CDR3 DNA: TGTGCCAGCTCACCAAGTAACATGAACACTGAAGCTTTCTTT
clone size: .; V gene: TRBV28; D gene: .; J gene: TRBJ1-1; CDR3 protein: CASSLVQEAFF; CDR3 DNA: TGTGCCAGCAGTTTGGTACAGGAAGCTTTCTTT
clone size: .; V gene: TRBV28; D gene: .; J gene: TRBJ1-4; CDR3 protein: CASSDDISTNEKLFF; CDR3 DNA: TGTGCCAGCAGCGATGACATCTCAACTAATGAAAAACTGTTTTTT
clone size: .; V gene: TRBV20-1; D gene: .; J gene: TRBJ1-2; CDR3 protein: CSARTGGGDGSNYGYTF; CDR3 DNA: TGCAGTGCCCGCACCGGCGGGGGGGACGGGAGTAACTATGGCTACACCTTC
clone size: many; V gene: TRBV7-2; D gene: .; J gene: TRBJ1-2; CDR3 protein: CASSLGGAARANYGYTF; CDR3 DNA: TGTGCCAGCAGCTTAGGGGGGGCGGCAAGGGCGAACTATGGCTACACCTTC
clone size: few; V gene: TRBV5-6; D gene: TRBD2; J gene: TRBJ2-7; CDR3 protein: CASSPGLAGDYEQYF; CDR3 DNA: TGTGCCAGCAGCCCCGGACTAGCGGGAGACTACGAGCAGTACTTC
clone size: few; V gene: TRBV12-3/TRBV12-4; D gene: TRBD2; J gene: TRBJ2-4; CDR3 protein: CASSLAGGRRGIQYF; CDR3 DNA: TGTGCCAGCAGTCTAGCGGGAGGCCGAAGGGGCATTCAGTACTTC
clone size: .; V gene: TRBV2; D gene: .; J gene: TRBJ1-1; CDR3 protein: CASSRTFGGVNTEAFF; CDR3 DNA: TGTGCCAGCAGTCGAACCTTTGGAGGGGTGAATACTGAAGCTTTCTTT
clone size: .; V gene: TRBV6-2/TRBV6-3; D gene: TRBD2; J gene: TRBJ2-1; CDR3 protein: CATDRTSGRPWGQFF; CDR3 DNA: TGTGCCACCGACCGGACTAGCGGGCGCCCTTGGGGGCAGTTCTTC
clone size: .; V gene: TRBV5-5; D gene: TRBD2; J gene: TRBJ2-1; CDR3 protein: CASSLAGVAGGFF; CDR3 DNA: TGTGCCAGCAGCTTGGCGGGAGTAGCGGGGGGGTTCTTC
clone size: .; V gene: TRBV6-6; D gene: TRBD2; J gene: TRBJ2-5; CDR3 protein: CASSYSASGAGGTQYF; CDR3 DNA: TGTGCCAGCAGTTACTCGGCTAGCGGGGCTGGAGGAACCCAGTACTTC
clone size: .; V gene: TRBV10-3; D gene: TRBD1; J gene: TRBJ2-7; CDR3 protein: CAISESGQGKPYEQYF; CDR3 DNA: TGTGCCATCAGTGAGTCGGGACAGGGTAAGCCCTACGAGCAGTACTTC
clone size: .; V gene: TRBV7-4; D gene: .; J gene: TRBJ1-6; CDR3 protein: CASSLKTPLENSPLHF; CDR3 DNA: TGTGCCAGCAGCTTAAAGACTCCCTTGGAAAATTCACCCCTCCACTTT
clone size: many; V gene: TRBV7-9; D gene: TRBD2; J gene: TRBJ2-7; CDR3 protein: CASSLTAGVNEQYF; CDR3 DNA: TGTGCCAGCAGCTTAACAGCGGGAGTGAACGAGCAGTACTTC
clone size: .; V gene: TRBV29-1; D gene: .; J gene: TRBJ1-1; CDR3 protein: CSGSDRMNTEAFF; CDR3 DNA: TGCAGCGGATCAGACAGGATGAACACTGAAGCTTTCTTT
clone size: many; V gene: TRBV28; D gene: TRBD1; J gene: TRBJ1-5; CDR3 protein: CASSFLTGGGQPQHF; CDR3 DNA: TGTGCCAGCAGTTTCCTAACAGGGGGTGGTCAGCCCCAGCATTTT
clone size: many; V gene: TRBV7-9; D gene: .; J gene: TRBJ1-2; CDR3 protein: CASSFRGNLLTAGYTF; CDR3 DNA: TGTGCCAGCAGCTTTAGGGGGAATCTGCTAACGGCTGGCTACACCTTC
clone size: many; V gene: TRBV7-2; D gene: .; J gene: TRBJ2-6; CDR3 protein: CASSLRSGANVLTF; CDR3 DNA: TGTGCCAGCAGCTTAAGGAGTGGGGCCAACGTCCTGACTTTC
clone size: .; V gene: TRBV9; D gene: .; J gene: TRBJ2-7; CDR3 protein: CASTFLYEQYF; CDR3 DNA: TGTGCCAGCACCTTCCTCTACGAGCAGTACTTC
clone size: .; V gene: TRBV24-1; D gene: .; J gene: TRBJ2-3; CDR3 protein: CATSDTGREVTDTQYF; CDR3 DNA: TGTGCCACCAGTGATACAGGGAGAGAGGTCACAGATACGCAGTATTTT
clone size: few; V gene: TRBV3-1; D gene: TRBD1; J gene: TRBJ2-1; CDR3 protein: CASSRWGQGGNEQFF; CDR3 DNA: TGTGCCAGCAGCCGTTGGGGACAGGGTGGAAATGAGCAGTTCTTC
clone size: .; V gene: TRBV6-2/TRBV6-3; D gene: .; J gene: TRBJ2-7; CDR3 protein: CASSETPRGYEQYF; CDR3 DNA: TGTGCCAGCAGTGAGACACCGAGGGGATACGAGCAGTACTTC
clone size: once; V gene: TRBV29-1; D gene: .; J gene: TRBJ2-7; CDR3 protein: CSVGDQRDEQYF; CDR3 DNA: TGCAGCGTGGGGGACCAAAGGGACGAGCAGTACTTC
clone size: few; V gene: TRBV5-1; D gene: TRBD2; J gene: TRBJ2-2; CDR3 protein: CASSGGLINTGELFF; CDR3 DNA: TGCGCCAGCAGTGGGGGACTAATTAACACCGGGGAGCTGTTTTTT
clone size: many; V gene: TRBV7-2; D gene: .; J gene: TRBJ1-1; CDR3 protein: CASSLGGRDTEAFF; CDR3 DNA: TGTGCCAGCAGCCTGGGGGGTAGGGACACTGAAGCTTTCTTT
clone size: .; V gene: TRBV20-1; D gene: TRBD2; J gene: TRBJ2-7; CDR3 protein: CSAKVGGTDEQYF; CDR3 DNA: TGCAGTGCCAAAGTCGGGGGGACGGACGAGCAGTACTTC
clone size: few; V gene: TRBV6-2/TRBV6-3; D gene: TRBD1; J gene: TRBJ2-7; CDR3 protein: CASRPMGQGYEQYF; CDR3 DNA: TGTGCCAGCAGACCTATGGGACAGGGCTACGAGCAGTACTTC
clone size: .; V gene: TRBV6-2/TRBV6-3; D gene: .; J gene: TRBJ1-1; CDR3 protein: CASRREATEAFF; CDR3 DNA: TGTGCCAGCAGAAGGGAGGCCACTGAAGCTTTCTTT
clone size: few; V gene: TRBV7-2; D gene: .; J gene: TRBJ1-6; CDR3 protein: CASSLRSGSNSPLHF; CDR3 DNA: TGTGCCAGCAGCTTAAGGTCGGGAAGTAATTCACCCCTCCACTTT
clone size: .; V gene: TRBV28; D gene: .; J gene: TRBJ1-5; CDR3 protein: CASSLPRGPSQPQHF; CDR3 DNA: TGTGCCAGCAGTTTGCCTCGGGGTCCAAGTCAGCCCCAGCATTTT
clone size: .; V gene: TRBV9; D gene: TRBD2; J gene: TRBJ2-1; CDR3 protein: CASSVVTSGGHESLNEQFF; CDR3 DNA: TGTGCCAGCAGCGTAGTGACTAGCGGGGGGCATGAGTCTCTCAATGAGCAGTTCTTC
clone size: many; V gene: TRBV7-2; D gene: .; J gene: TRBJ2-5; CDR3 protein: CASSESVFRPETQYF; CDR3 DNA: TGTGCCAGCAGCGAATCGGTTTTCAGGCCAGAGACCCAGTACTTC
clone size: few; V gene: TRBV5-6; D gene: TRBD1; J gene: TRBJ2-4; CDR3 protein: CASSLTVGQGTKNIQYF; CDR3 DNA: TGTGCCAGCAGCCTCACCGTGGGACAGGGGACCAAAAACATTCAGTACTTC
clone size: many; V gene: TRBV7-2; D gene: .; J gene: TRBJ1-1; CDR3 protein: CASSRLVGGTTEAFF; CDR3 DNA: TGTGCCAGCAGCCGTCTCGTGGGGGGGACGACTGAAGCTTTCTTT
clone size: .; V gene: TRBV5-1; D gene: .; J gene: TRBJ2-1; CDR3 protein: CASSLGDSGNNEQFF; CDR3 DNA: TGCGCCAGCAGCTTGGGGGACTCCGGTAACAATGAGCAGTTCTTC
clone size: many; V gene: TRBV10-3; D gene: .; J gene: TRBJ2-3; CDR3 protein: CAISKPGDTDTQYF; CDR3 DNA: TGTGCCATCAGTAAACCGGGGGACACAGATACGCAGTATTTT
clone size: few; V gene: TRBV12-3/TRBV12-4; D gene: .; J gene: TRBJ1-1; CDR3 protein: CASSSGKGWSFSAEAFF; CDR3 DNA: TGTGCCAGCAGTTCGGGAAAGGGCTGGTCGTTTTCCGCTGAAGCTTTCTTT
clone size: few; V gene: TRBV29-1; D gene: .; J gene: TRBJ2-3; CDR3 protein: CSVEGRAADTQYF; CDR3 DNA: TGCAGCGTTGAAGGCCGGGCAGCAGATACGCAGTATTTT
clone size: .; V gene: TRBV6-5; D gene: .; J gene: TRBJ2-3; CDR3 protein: CASRMSTDTQYF; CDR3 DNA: TGTGCCAGCAGGATGAGCACAGATACGCAGTATTTT
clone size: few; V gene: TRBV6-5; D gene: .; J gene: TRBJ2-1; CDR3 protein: CASSSSGYRSNEQFF; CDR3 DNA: TGTGCCAGCAGTTCTTCCGGCTACCGCTCCAATGAGCAGTTCTTC
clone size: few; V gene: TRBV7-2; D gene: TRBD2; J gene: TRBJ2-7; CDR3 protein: CASSRGTSGTSYEQYF; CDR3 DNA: TGTGCCAGCAGCAGGGGGACTAGCGGGACAAGCTACGAGCAGTACTTC
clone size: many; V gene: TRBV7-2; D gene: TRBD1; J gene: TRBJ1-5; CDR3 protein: CASSPRQGKDQPQHF; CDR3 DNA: TGTGCCAGCAGCCCCAGACAGGGGAAGGATCAGCCCCAGCATTTT
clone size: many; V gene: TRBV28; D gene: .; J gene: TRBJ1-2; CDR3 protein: CASSSMSYGYTF; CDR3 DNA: TGTGCCAGCAGTTCAATGAGCTATGGCTACACCTTC
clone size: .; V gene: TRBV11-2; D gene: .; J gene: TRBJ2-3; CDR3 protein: CASNPGVDSFWGQYF; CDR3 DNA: TGTGCCAGCAACCCGGGGGTCGACAGCTTTTGGGGGCAGTATTTT
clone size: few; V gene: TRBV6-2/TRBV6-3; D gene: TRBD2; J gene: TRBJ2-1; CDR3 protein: CASSHRAGMSYNEQFF; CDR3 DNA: TGTGCCAGCAGTCATCGAGCGGGAATGAGTTACAATGAGCAGTTCTTC
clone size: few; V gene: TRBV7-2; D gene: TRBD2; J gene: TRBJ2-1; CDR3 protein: CASSPRGVVYNEQFF; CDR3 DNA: TGTGCCAGCAGCCCTCGGGGGGTGGTCTACAATGAGCAGTTCTTC
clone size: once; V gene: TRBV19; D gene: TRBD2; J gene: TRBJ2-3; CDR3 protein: CASSSPRSGGRGDTQYF; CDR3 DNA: TGTGCCAGTAGTAGCCCGAGGAGCGGGGGTAGAGGAGATACGCAGTATTTT
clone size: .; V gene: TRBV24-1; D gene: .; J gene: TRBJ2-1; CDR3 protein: CATRFGDEQFF; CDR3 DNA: TGTGCCACCCGGTTCGGCGATGAGCAGTTCTTC
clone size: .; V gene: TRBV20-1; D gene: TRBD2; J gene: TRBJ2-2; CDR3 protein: CSARYAGLAGTGELFF; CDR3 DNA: TGCAGTGCTCGATACGCCGGACTAGCAGGGACCGGGGAGCTGTTTTTT
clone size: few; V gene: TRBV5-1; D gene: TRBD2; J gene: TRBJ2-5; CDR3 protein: CASSKSTSAETQYF; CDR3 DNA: TGCGCCAGCAGCAAATCGACTAGCGCAGAGACCCAGTACTTC
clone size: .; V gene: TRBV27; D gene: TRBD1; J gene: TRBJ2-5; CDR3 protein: CASSSRRTGQETQYF; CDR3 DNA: TGTGCCAGCAGTTCCAGGAGGACAGGCCAAGAGACCCAGTACTTC
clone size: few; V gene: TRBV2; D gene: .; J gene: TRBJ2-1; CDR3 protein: CASSEGRVQFF; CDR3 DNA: TGTGCCAGCAGTGAAGGCAGGGTTCAGTTCTTC
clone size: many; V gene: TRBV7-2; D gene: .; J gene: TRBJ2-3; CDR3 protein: CASSLAGAFTDTQYF; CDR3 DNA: TGTGCCAGCAGCTTAGCGGGGGCGTTCACAGATACGCAGTATTTT
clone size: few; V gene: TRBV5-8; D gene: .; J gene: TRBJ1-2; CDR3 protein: CASGVGVGYGYTF; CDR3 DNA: TGTGCCAGCGGCGTCGGGGTGGGGTATGGCTACACCTTC
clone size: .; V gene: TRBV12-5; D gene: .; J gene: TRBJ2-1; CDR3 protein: CASGLVLGGEQFF; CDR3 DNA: TGTGCTAGTGGTTTGGTACTAGGGGGTGAGCAGTTCTTC
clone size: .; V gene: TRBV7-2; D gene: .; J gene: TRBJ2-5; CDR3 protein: CASSLTRVWETQYF; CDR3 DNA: TGTGCCAGCAGCTTAACCAGGGTGTGGGAGACCCAGTACTTC
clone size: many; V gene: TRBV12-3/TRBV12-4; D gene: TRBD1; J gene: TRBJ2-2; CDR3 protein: CASSPQGARAGELFF; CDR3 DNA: TGTGCCAGCAGTCCACAGGGGGCGCGGGCCGGGGAGCTGTTTTTT
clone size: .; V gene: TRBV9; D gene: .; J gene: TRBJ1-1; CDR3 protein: CASSVVSVNTEAFF; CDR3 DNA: TGTGCCAGCAGCGTAGTATCGGTGAACACTGAAGCTTTCTTT
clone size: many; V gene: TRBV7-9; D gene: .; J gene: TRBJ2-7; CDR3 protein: CASSPPGAVPYF; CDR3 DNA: TGTGCCAGCAGCCCACCGGGGGCCGTCCCCTACTTC
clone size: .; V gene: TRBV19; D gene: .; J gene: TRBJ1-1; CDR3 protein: CASSINQNTEAFF; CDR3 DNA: TGTGCCAGTAGTATAAATCAGAACACTGAAGCTTTCTTT